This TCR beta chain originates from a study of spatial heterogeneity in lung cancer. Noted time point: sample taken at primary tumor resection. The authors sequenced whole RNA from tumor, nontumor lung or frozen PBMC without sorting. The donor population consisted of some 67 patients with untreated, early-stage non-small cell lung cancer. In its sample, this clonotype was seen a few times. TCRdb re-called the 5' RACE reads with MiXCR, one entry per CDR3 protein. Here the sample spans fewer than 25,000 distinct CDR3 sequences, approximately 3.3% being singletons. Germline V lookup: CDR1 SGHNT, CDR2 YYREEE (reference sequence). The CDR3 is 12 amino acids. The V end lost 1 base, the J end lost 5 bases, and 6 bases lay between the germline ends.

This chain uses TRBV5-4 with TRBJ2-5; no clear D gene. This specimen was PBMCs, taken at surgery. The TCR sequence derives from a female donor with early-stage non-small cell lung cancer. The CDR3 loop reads CASSLFGETQYF. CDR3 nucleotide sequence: TGTGCCAGCAGCTTGTTCGGGGAGACCCAGTACTTC.